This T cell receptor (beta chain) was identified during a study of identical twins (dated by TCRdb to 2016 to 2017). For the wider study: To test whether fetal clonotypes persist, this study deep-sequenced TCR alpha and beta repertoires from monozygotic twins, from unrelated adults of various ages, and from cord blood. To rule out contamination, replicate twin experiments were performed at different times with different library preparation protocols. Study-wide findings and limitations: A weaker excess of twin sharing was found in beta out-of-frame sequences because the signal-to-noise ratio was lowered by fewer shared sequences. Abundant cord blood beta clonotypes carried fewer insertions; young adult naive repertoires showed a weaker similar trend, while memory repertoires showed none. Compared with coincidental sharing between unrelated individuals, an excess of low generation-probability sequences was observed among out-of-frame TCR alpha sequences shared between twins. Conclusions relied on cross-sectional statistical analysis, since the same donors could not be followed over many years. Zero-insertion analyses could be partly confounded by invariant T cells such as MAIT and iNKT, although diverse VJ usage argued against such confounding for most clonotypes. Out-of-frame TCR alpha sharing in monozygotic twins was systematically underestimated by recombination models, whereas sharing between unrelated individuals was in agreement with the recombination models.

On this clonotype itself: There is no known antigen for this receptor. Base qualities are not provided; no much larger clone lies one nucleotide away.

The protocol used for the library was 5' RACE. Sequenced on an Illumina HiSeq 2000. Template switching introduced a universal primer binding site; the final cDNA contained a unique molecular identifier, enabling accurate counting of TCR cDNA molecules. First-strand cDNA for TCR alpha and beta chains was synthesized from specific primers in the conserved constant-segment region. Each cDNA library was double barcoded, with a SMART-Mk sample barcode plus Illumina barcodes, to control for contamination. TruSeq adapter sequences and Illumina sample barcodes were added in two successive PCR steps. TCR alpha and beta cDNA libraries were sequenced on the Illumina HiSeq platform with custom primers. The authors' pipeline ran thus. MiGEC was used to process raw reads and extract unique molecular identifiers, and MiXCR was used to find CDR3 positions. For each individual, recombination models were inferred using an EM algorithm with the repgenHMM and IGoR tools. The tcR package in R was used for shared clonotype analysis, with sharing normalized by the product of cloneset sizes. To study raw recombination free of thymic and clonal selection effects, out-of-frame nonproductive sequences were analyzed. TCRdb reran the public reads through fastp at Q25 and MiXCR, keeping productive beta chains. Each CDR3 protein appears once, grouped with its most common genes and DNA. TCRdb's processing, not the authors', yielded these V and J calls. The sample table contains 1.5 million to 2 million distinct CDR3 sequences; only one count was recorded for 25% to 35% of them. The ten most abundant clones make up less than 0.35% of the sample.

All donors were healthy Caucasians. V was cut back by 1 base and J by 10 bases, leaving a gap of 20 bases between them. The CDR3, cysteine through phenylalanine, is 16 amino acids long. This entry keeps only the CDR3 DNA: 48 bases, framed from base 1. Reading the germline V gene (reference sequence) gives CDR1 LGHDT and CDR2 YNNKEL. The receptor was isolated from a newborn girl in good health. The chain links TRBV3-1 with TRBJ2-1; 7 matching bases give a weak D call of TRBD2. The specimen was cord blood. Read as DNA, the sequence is TGTGCCAGCAGCCAAGGTAGTTTGGGGGGGGCTTGGGAGCAGTTCTTC. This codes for CASSQGSLGGAWEQFF.